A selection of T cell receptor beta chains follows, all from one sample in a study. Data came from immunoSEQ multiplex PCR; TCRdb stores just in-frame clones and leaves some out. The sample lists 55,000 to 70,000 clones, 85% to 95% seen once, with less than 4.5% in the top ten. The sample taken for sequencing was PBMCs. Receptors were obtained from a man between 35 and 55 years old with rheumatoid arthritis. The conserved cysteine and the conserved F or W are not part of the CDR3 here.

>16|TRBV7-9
ASSSRKASDANTGELF
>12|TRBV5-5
ASSIGWREGGYT
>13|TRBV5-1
ASSLTAGGPDEQF
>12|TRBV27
ASSSSTGHYGYT
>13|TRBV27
ASSLGTGPYQPQH
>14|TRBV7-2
ASSLEAGGSYNEQF
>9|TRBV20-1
SARETDEAF
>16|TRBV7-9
ASSGGIALADGNSPLH
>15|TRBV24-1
ATSDSGALSTDEKLF
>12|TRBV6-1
ASSERRATDTQY
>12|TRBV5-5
ASSRGTPLYGYT
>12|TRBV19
ASRRTAANQPQH
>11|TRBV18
ASSPGERTEAF
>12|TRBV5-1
ASSLVTGADTQY
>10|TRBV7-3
ASSLGEDTQY
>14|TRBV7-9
ASSTYRGRGNTEAF
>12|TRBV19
ASSLGPIQETQY
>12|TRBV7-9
ASTVARGGTEQF
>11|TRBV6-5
ATRGRSKETQY
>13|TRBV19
ASSIDRSSGNTIY
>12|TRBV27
ASRETGGGNTIY
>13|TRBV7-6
ASSFSSGSTDTQY
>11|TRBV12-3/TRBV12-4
ASRPSGANVLT
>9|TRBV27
ASRDGYGYT
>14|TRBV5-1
ASSLVMGISYNEQF
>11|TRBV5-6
ASSLQDYTEAF
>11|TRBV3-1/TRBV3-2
ASSQPLGSPLH
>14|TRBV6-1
ASSGTVPQRGSPLH
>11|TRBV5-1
ASSTQRTYEQY
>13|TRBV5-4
ASSLGTGGNSPLH
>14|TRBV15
ATSRITKHMNTEAF
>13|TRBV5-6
ASSLHGEVGTEAF
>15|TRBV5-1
ASSLGGADLVVYGYT
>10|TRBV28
ASAPLNTEAF
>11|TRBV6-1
ASSEPPLTEQY
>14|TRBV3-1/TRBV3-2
ASSQGLALSSYEQY
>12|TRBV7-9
ASSLFLSGNTIY
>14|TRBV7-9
ASSLGRGQGAYEQY
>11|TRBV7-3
ASSSGTGYEQY
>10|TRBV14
ASSQVYNEQF
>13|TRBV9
ASSFGQWGNEKLF
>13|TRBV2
ASSDNTNSNQPQH
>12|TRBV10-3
AISESQIYNEQF
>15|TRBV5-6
ASSKRRHSPVGDQAF
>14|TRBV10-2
ASSDQGRPHSTEAF
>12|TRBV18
ASSPGGGNTEAF
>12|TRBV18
ASSPIVGSYGYT
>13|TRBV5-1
ASSPSRGRTDTQY
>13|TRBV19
ASSTLGQSQETQY
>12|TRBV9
ASSVTSAGETQY
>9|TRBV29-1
SVEQGKTQY
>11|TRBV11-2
ASATRDSYEQY
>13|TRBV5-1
ASSTQGGMNTEAF
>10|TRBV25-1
ASSEQTDTQY
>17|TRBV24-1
ATSDPQWATGADNEKLF
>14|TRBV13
ASSTRLAGTYNEQF
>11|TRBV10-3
AISGDGNQPQH